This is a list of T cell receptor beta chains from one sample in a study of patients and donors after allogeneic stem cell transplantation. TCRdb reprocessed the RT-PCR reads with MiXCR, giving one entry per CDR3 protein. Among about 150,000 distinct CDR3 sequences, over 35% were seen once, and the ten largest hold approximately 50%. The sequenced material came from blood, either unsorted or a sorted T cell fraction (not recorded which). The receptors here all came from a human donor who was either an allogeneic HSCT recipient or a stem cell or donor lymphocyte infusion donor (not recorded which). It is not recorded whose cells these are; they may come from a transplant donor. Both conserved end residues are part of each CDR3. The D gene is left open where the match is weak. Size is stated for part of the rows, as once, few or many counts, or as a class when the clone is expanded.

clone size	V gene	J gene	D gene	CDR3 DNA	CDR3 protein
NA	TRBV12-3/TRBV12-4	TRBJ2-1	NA	TGTGCCAGCAGTTTAGGAACGGGCAATGAGCAGTTCTTC	CASSLGTGNEQFF
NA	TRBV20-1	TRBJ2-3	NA	TGCAGTGCTAGCCCCCGGGACCGGGCCACAGATACGCAGTATTTT	CSASPRDRATDTQYF
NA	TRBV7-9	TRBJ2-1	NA	TGTGCCAGCAGTAAACAGGGTGGATTCAATGAGCAGTTCTTC	CASSKQGGFNEQFF
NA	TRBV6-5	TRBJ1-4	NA	TGTGCCAGCAGTGGTCCCGGGGCCCAGAGGGAAAAACTGTTTTTT	CASSGPGAQREKLFF
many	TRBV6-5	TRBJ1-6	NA	TGTGCCAGCAGTTACTCGAGGGTCTCACCCCTCCACTTT	CASSYSRVSPLHF
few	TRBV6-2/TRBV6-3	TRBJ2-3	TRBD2	TGTGCCAGCAGGACTAGCGGGGGACGAGATACGCAGTATTTT	CASRTSGGRDTQYF
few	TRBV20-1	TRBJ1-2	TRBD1	TGCAGTGCTCAGGGACAGGGGAATGGCTACACCTTC	CSAQGQGNGYTF
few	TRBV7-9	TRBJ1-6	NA	TGTGCCAGCAGCTTTCCTCCTGGTTCGGAGGGCTACTCACCCCTCCACTTT	CASSFPPGSEGYSPLHF
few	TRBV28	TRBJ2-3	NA	TGTGCCAGCAGTTTCGGGACAATCACAGATACGCAGTATTTT	CASSFGTITDTQYF
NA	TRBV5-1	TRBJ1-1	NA	TGCGCCAGCAGCTTGGACAGGGTCCTGAACACTGAAGCTTTCTTT	CASSLDRVLNTEAFF
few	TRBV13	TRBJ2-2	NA	TGTGCCAGCAGCTTCTCGGGGGGCTACACCGGGGAGCTGTTTTTT	CASSFSGGYTGELFF
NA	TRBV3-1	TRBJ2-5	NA	TGTGCCAGCAGCCAAGATCTGGGGAGGGAGACCCAGTACTTC	CASSQDLGRETQYF
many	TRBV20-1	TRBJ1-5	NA	TGCAGTGCTAGAGTCCGGGCAGATAGCAATCAGCCCCAGCATTTT	CSARVRADSNQPQHF
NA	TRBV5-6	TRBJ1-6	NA	TGTGCCAGCAGCTTGGCCCCGGGACGGGAGAATTCACCCCTCCACTTT	CASSLAPGRENSPLHF
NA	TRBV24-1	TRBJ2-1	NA	TGTGCCACCAGTGTATCGAGAAACAATGAGCAGTTCTTC	CATSVSRNNEQFF
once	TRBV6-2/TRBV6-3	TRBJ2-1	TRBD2	TGTGCCAGCAGGGCGGGGGGGCTTATCTATTACAATGAGCAGTTCTTC	CASRAGGLIYYNEQFF
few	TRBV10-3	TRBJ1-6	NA	TGTGCCATCAGTGAGGGACGGCGCGGTTCACCCCTCCACTTT	CAISEGRRGSPLHF
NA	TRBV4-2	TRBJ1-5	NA	TGTGCCAGCAGCCAAGATTCGGGGCTGGGTCAGCCCCAGCATTTT	CASSQDSGLGQPQHF
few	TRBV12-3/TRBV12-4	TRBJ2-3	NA	TGTGCCAGCAGTTCCTCGACTCGCACAGATACGCAGTATTTT	CASSSSTRTDTQYF
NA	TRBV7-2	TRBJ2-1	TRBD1	TGTGCCAGCAGCTTAGAGGGGACAGGGATATACAATGAGCAGTTCTTC	CASSLEGTGIYNEQFF
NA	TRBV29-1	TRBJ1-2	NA	TGCAGCGTTGAGGTTGCGTTGAACTATGGCTACACCTTC	CSVEVALNYGYTF
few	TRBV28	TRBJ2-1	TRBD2	TGTGCCAGCAGTTTGGCGACTAGCGGGTACAATGAGCAGTTCTTC	CASSLATSGYNEQFF
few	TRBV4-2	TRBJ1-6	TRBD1	TGTGCCAGCAGCCAAGATCCGAAGGGGGCCGTCTCCTATAATTCACCCCTCCACTTT	CASSQDPKGAVSYNSPLHF
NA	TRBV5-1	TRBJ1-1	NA	TGCGCCAGCAGCTTGCCCGGGAACGCTGAAGCTTTCTTT	CASSLPGNAEAFF
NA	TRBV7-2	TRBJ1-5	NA	TGTGCCAGCAGCCCGTCGGGAGGGGCTAATCAGCCCCAGCATTTT	CASSPSGGANQPQHF
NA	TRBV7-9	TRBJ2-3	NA	TGTGCCAGCAGCTACCCGGGGACAGATACGCAGTATTTT	CASSYPGTDTQYF
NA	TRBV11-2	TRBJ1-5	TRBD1	TGTGCCAGCAGCTTAGATCGACAGGGGAATCAGCCCCAGCATTTT	CASSLDRQGNQPQHF
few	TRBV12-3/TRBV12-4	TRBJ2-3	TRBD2	TGTGCCAGCCGTCGCTTGGGACTAGTAGATACGCAGTATTTT	CASRRLGLVDTQYF
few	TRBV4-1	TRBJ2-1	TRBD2	TGCGCCAGCAGCCAAGAGGGCGGGGGGACCTACAATGAGCAGTTCTTC	CASSQEGGGTYNEQFF
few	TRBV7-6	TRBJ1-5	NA	TGTGCCAGCAGCTCAGCGCCCCATCAGCCCCAGCATTTT	CASSSAPHQPQHF
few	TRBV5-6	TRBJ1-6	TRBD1	TGTGCCAGCAGCGTCGGGAAGGGGGCGCTTTCACCCCTCCACTTT	CASSVGKGALSPLHF
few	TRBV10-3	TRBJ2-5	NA	TGTGCCATCAGTGGACAGCGACAAGAGACCCAGTACTTC	CAISGQRQETQYF
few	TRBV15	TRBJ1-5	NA	TGTGCCACCAACGCAGGCAACAATCAGCCCCAGCATTTT	CATNAGNNQPQHF